These 20 T cell receptor beta chains came from one sample sequenced in a study of blood T cell repertoires in COVID-19. The data were produced by immunoSEQ multiplex PCR, yet TCRdb's version contains in-frame clones alone and is incomplete. The table includes about 94,000 clones, roughly 84% detected once. Sequenced sample: peripheral blood. Source of these receptors: a woman aged 80 or over with acute or convalescent COVID-19.

This CDR3 reads CASSSPTGWEGYTF. DNA for the CDR3: TGTGCCAGCAGCTCACCTACAGGTTGGGAAGGCTACACCTTC. The chain carries TRBV7-2 and TRBJ1-2; possible D gene TRBD1, 5 bases. Germline V gene sequence: CDR1 SGHTA, CDR2 FQGNSA. The CDR3 consists of 14 residues. The V gene lost 4 bases and the J gene lost 8 bases, with 17 bases spanning the gap.

This clone was seen once. The V gene is TRBV30, the J gene TRBJ2-5; perhaps TRBD2 as D (5 bases). With 4 bases removed from V and 5 bases from J, the gap between germline ends came to 8 bases. The CDR3 is 11 residues long. CDR1 and CDR2 from the germline V gene are GTSNPN and SVGIG (reference sequence). The CDR3 region is CAWNGKETQYF. The CDR3 bases are TGTGCCTGGAACGGGAAGGAGACCCAGTACTTC.

The chain couples TRBV11-2 to TRBJ1-1; TRBD1 might be the D (6 bases). V lost 4 bases to trimming and J lost 5 bases, with 8 bases between them. In germline, CDR1 is SGHAT, CDR2 FQNNGV. The CDR3 runs 12 residues. CDR3 in DNA: TGTGCCAGCAGCTCCAGGGGTACTGAAGCTTTCTTT. Its protein product is CASSSRGTEAFF. The variable domain in full, completed from reference TRBV11-2 and TRBJ1-1, reads EAGVAQSPRYKIIEKRQSVAFWCNPISGHATLYWYQQILGQGPKLLIQFQNNGVVDDSQLPKDRFSAERLKGVDSTLKIQPAKLEDSAVYLCASSSRGTEAFFGQGTRLTVV.

The rearrangement joins TRBV30 to TRBJ2-2; 14 nucleotides agree with TRBD2. Trimming removed 2 bases from V and 7 bases from J; junction bases left unmatched: 3. CDR1 and CDR2 from the germline V gene are GTSNPN and SVGIG (reference sequence). This CDR3 spans 15 amino acids. CDR3 bases: TGTGCCTGGAGTCGACTAGCGGGAGGGAACGGGGAGCTGTTTTTT. The encoded protein is CAWSRLAGGNGELFF.

J is TRBJ2-1 and V is TRBV7-9; the D gene is possibly TRBD2 (6 bases). CDR3 size: 15 residues. Trimming took 9 bases from V and 0 from J, leaving 15 bases between them. The germline gives CDR1 SEHNR, CDR2 FQNEAQ (reference sequence). CDR3 protein: CASNALGSSYNEQFF. As DNA, the CDR3 is TGTGCCAGTAACGCGCTCGGGAGCTCCTACAATGAGCAGTTCTTC.

This chain connects TRBV27 to TRBJ1-5; D is perhaps TRBD1 (6 bases). The CDR3 contains 14 residues. CDR1 MNHEY and CDR2 SMNVEV come from the germline V gene (reference sequence). V was trimmed by 6 bases and J by 4 bases, leaving 13 bases between them. Here the CDR3 reads CASRTSDRNQPQHF. CDR3 nucleotides: TGTGCCAGCAGGACTTCTGACAGGAATCAGCCCCAGCATTTT.

Regarding this clone: The junction departs from germline at one end; a sequencing error may be responsible. The genes are TRBV4-3 and TRBJ1-5; TRBD1 is a possible D gene (6 bases). The CDR3 extends over 15 amino acids. The germline V gene encodes CDR1 LGHNA and CDR2 YSLEER. CDR3: CARSRGGACNQPQHF. The CDR3 DNA reads as TGCGCCCGCAGCCGAGGGGGGGCTTGTAATCAGCCCCAGCATTTT.

This clone was picked up a small number of times. The chain links TRBV11-3 to TRBJ2-1; TRBD2 matches 7 bases. The CDR3 runs 16 residues. After removal of 5 bases from V and 6 bases from J, the junction contained 13 bases not matched to a gene. CDR1 is SGHNT and CDR2 is YENEEA in the germline V gene. CDR3 amino acids: CASSLAGTTALNEQFF. CDR3 nucleotide sequence: TGTGCCAGCAGCCTGGCGGGGACTACAGCTCTCAATGAGCAGTTCTTC. Complete variable domain (other parts from reference TRBV11-3 and TRBJ2-1): EAGVVQSPRYKIIEKKQPVAFWCNPISGHNTLYWYLQNLGQGPELLIRYENEEAVDDSQLPKDRFSAERLKGVDSTLKIQPAELGDSAVYLCASSLAGTTALNEQFFGPGTRLTVL.

This clone was picked up one time. V usage is TRBV18 and J usage is TRBJ2-2; the D is unclear. This CDR3 has 15 amino acids. Trimming shortened V by 3 bases and J by 2 bases, and 10 bases separated the two germline ends. Germline V CDR1 and CDR2: KGHSH, LQKENI. CDR3 protein: CASSPLLFNTGELFF. CDR3 nucleotides: TGTGCCAGCTCACCCCTCCTATTTAACACCGGGGAGCTGTTTTTT.

This clone was seen a handful of times. The chain carries TRBV7-8 and TRBJ1-5; D gene unclear. The CDR3 totals 18 residues. V was clipped by 2 bases and J by 0 bases, with 17 bases between them. Germline V gives CDR1 SGHVS, CDR2 FQNEAQ. CDR3 residues: CASSLSRSGGDSNQPQHF. Written as DNA, the CDR3 is TGTGCCAGCAGCTTATCAAGATCCGGCGGTGATAGCAATCAGCCCCAGCATTTT.

The rearrangement joins TRBV6-6 to TRBJ1-5; D is possibly TRBD1 (6 bases). The germline V gene encodes CDR1 MNHNY and CDR2 SVGAGI (reference sequence). CDR3 length equals 15 residues. Trimming stripped 5 bases from V and 6 bases from J, with 17 bases between. CDR3 loop: CASSPLLGAGQPQHF. CDR3 DNA: TGTGCCAGCAGTCCGCTATTGGGGGCTGGTCAGCCCCAGCATTTT.

The chain carries TRBV6-5 and TRBJ1-1, with TRBD1 as a possible D gene (5 bases). Trimming shortened V by 7 bases and J by 1 base, and 13 bases separated the two germline ends. This CDR3 is 14 amino acids long. Germline V CDR1 and CDR2: MNHEY, SVGAGI. The CDR3: CASTDGRGNTEAFF. The CDR3 coding sequence is TGTGCCAGCACCGACGGTAGGGGGAACACTGAAGCTTTCTTT.

The chain links TRBV7-6 to TRBJ2-7, with unresolved D. Germline V gene sequence: CDR1 SGHVS, CDR2 FNYEAQ. V was cut by 5 bases and J by 0 bases, with 14 bases left in between. The CDR3 runs to 15 residues. CDR3 DNA sequence: TGTGCCAGCAGCCCCCGCTATGGTAACTCCTACGAGCAGTACTTC. It yields the protein CASSPRYGNSYEQYF.

The chain couples TRBV5-1 to TRBJ1-2; 9 bases agree with TRBD1. This CDR3 contains 16 residues. CDR1 and CDR2 from the germline V gene are SGHRS and YFSETQ. With 3 bases clipped from V and 5 bases from J, the junction kept 11 bases outside the gene matches. This CDR3 is CASSSVPGQGGYGYTF. CDR3 sequence (DNA): TGCGCCAGCAGCTCCGTCCCGGGACAGGGAGGGTATGGCTACACCTTC. Using reference TRBV5-1 and TRBJ1-2 for the parts outside the CDR3, the full variable domain is KAGVTQTPRYLIKTRGQQVTLSCSPISGHRSVSWYQQTPGQGLQFLFEYFSETQRNKGNFPGRFSGRQFSNSRSEMNVSTLELGDSALYLCASSSVPGQGGYGYTFGSGTRLTVV.

This clone was detected only once. The V call is TRBV4-1, the J call TRBJ1-1; D not resolved. This CDR3 contains 14 residues. CDR1 is MGHRA, CDR2 YSYEKL, per germline. Deletions cut 0 bases from V and 0 bases from J, with 5 bases between. The CDR3, as DNA: TGCGCCAGCAGCCAAGATGTAGTGAACACTGAAGCTTTCTTT. Translated, it gives CASSQDVVNTEAFF.

J is TRBJ1-5 and V is TRBV19; 8 nucleotides match TRBD1. From germline, CDR1 is LNHDA and CDR2 SQIVND (reference sequence). V dropped 5 bases and J dropped 2; count of bases not matched to a gene: 5. This CDR3 region has 15 residues. The CDR3 nucleotides read TGTGCCAGTAGTTGGGACAGGACAGGCAATCAGCCCCAGCATTTT. It translates to CASSWDRTGNQPQHF. Full variable domain (rest looked up from reference TRBV19 and TRBJ1-5): DGGITQSPKYLFRKEGQNVTLSCEQNLNHDAMYWYRQDPGQGLRLIYYSQIVNDFQKGDIAEGYSVSREKKESFPLTVTSAQKNPTAFYLCASSWDRTGNQPQHFGDGTRLSIL.

This clone was seen a few times. This chain joins TRBV6-5 and TRBJ1-5; 8 positions agree with TRBD1. After removal of 7 bases from V and 3 bases from J, the junction contained 5 bases not matched to a gene. This CDR3 region has 14 residues. Per germline, CDR1 MNHEY and CDR2 SVGAGI. CDR3 in amino acids: CASTRTGSNQPQHF. The DNA for the CDR3 is TGTGCCAGCACCCGGACAGGGTCCAATCAGCCCCAGCATTTT.

The rearrangement links TRBV30 to TRBJ1-2, with D tentatively TRBD1 (6 bases). V was clipped by 2 bases and J by 0 bases, with 13 bases between them. Germline V gene sequence: CDR1 GTSNPN, CDR2 SVGIG (reference sequence). The CDR3 length is 15 residues. The CDR3 nucleotides are TGTGCCTGGAGTCGTGGGGGCCAGGCTAACTATGGCTACACCTTC. It is translated as CAWSRGGQANYGYTF.

The chain joins TRBV11-3 to TRBJ2-5; TRBD1 might be the D (5 bases). V lost 3 bases and J lost 3, with 8 bases in between. Per germline, CDR1 SGHNT and CDR2 YENEEA. The CDR3 covers 13 residues. The CDR3 DNA reads TGTGCCAGCAGCTTTAGGGGTGAAGAGACCCAGTACTTC. Amino acid sequence: CASSFRGEETQYF.

The chain couples TRBV30 to TRBJ1-1, with 8 bases identical to TRBD1. The trim removed 2 bases at V and 6 bases at J, leaving 8 bases unmatched. This CDR3 has 14 residues. Germline CDR1 and CDR2: GTSNPN and SVGIG (reference sequence). The CDR3 reads CAWSWDRSYAEAFF. The DNA of the CDR3 is TGTGCCTGGAGTTGGGACAGGAGTTACGCTGAAGCTTTCTTT.